One and the same sample provided the 5 T cell receptor beta chains below, sequenced in a study of PD-1 blockade in mismatch repair-deficient tumors. Assay used: immunoSEQ multiplex PCR; TCRdb lists only in-frame clones, some missing. The repertoire holds around 120,000 clones, with around 83% as singletons. The specimen comprised peripheral blood, sampled 44 weeks after starting pembrolizumab. These receptors all come from an adult with mismatch repair-deficient cancer.

The V gene is TRBV5-1, the J gene TRBJ2-7; 10 bases fit TRBD2. Germline lookup yields CDR1 SGHRS and CDR2 YFSETQ. The length of the CDR3 is 15 residues. V trimming: 4 bases; J trimming: 3 bases; junction bases outside the gene matches: 7. The CDR3 DNA sequence: TGCGCCAGCAGCCCTAGCGGGAGTAGTCACTACGAGCAGTACTTC. Translation: CASSPSGSSHYEQYF.

This clone showed up just once. The chain couples TRBV27 to TRBJ2-1, with 9 nucleotides matching TRBD1. J lost 4 bases, V lost 3 bases, and 1 base had no gene match. Per the germline V gene, CDR1 is MNHEY and CDR2 is SMNVEV (reference sequence). This CDR3 spans 14 amino acids. CDR3 in DNA: TGTGCCAGCAGTTTGACAGGGGGGTACAATGAGCAGTTCTTC. It specifies CASSLTGGYNEQFF.

The genes are TRBV5-8 and TRBJ2-2; D gene ambiguous. Germline CDR1 is SGHTS and CDR2 is YDEGEE. V was pared by 5 bases and J by 3 bases, with 11 bases between. The CDR3 has 14 amino acids. The DNA for the CDR3 is TGTGCCAGCAGTCACGACCCAGACACCGGGGAGCTGTTTTTT. Protein product: CASSHDPDTGELFF.

This chain uses TRBV2 with TRBJ1-2; the match to TRBD1 covers 8 bases. The CDR3 contains 14 residues. Unmatched junction bases numbered 3, after V lost 2 bases and J lost 4 bases. Per germline, CDR1 SNHLY and CDR2 FYNNEI. The CDR3 DNA sequence: TGTGCCAGCAGTGAACAGGGGGCAAGCTATGGCTACACCTTC. This codes for CASSEQGASYGYTF.

This CDR3 is CASSLDRDRGSYEQYF. The DNA of the CDR3 is TGCGCCAGCAGCCTAGACCGGGACAGGGGATCCTACGAGCAGTACTTC. The chain employs TRBV5-1 and TRBJ2-7, with 10 nucleotides matching TRBD1. From germline, CDR1 is SGHRS and CDR2 YFSETQ. With 4 bases clipped from V and 1 base from J, the junction kept 8 bases outside the gene matches. The CDR3 is made up of 16 amino acids.